This T cell receptor beta chain was sequenced in a study of control samples from healthy donors and cancer patients. TCRdb keeps only in-frame clones here, not all; method: immunoSEQ multiplex PCR. The sample carries 150,000 to 200,000 clones, 91% recorded once. Sample: blood. This sequence was found in a woman in her 30s in good health.

CDR3 sequence: CASSKGGNYGYTF. The CDR3 DNA follows: TGTGCCAGCAGCAAGGGAGGGAACTATGGCTACACCTTC. The chain links TRBV2 to TRBJ1-2; no clear D gene. Per the germline V gene, CDR1 is SNHLY and CDR2 is FYNNEI. Between the trimmed V and J ends, which lost 6 bases and 2 bases, there was a span of 10 bases. The CDR3 spans 13 residues.